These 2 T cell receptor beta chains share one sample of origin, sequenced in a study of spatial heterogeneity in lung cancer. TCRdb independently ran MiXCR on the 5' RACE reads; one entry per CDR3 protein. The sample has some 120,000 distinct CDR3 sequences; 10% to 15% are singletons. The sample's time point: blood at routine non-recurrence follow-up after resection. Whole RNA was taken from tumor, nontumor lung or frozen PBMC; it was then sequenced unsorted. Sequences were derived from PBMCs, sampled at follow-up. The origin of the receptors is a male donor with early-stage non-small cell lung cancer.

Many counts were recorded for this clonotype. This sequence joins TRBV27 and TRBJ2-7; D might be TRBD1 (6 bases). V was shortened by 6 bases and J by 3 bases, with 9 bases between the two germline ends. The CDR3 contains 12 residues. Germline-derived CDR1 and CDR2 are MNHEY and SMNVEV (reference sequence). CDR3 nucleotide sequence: TGTGCCAGCAGACAGGGAGTCTACGAGCAGTACTTC. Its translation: CASRQGVYEQYF.

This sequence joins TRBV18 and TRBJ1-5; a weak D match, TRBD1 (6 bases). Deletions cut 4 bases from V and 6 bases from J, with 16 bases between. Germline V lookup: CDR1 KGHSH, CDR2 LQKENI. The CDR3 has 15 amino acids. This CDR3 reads CASSLGAESSQPQHF. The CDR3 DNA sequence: TGTGCCAGCTCACTGGGGGCCGAGTCGTCTCAGCCCCAGCATTTT.